The T cell receptor (beta chain) under discussion was sequenced for a study of blood T cell repertoires in COVID-19. Study at large: The United States, Italy and Spain supplied acute and convalescent COVID-19 samples. Sample material is recorded as cDNA or gDNA derived from T cells, B-cell-depleted T cells, or PBMCs.

This clone was counted a single time. Per the germline V gene, CDR1 is SGHNT and CDR2 is YENEEA. V lost 6 bases and J 4 bases, leaving 12 bases between the germline ends. The CDR3 is made up of 13 amino acids. Some clones are missing from TCRdb's copy, which holds only in-frame ones; the method was immunoSEQ multiplex PCR. This table has some 200,000 clones, 70% to 90% appearing once. Sequencing used peripheral blood. The chain combines TRBV11-3 with TRBJ1-2; weak D call: TRBD1 (5 bases). The source is a man aged 80 or over with acute or convalescent COVID-19. In DNA form, the CDR3 reads TGTGCCAGCAGTTCGACAGTTACCTATGGCTACACCTTC. It encodes CASSSTVTYGYTF.